The rows below give T cell receptor beta chains drawn from one sample of a study of post-analysis software for immune sequencing data. TCRdb analysed the PCR reads with MiXCR anew, one entry per CDR3 protein. The sample holds fewer than 850,000 distinct CDR3 sequences, 25% to 30% seen once. Sequencing was carried out using blood. These TCRs come from a girl aged 5-17 years with multiple sclerosis. Both conserved end residues are part of each CDR3.

J,V,CDR3
TRBJ1-1,TRBV19,CASSIDSLNTEAFF
TRBJ2-3,TRBV20-1,CSPSGSFSSTDTQYF
TRBJ2-3,TRBV14,CASRSTGNTDTQYF
TRBJ1-2,TRBV12-3/TRBV12-4,CASSARQSCYGYTF
TRBJ2-3,TRBV5-5,CASTNRGRTDTQYF
TRBJ2-7,TRBV20-1,CSASQPSGGDYEQYF
TRBJ1-2,TRBV29-1,CSVFPGTGDYGYTF
TRBJ1-2,TRBV5-1,CASSLDSDYGYTF
TRBJ1-1,TRBV6-1,CASSGSGHLCGEAFF
TRBJ2-6,TRBV20-1,CSARGPSLSGANVLTF
TRBJ1-4,TRBV5-1,CASSRGGRRNEKLFF
TRBJ2-1,TRBV29-1,CSVRPGNEQFF
TRBJ1-5,TRBV27,CASSPLLPGDMYSNQPQHF
TRBJ2-5,TRBV12-3/TRBV12-4,CASSLNGQKETQYF
TRBJ2-5,TRBV20-1,CSARVEETQYF
TRBJ2-5,TRBV20-1,CSAKTGFQETQYF